This T cell receptor (beta chain) stems from a study of blood T cells in healthy people across ages. Regarding this clonotype: Its cognate antigen is unknown.

Study outcomes and limitations: Observed TCR beta diversity per million T cells went down as age went up. This fall followed a roughly linear course with age. Whereas aged donors had fewer naive CD4+ cells, long-lived donors had more of them and higher diversity.

The V end was cut by 6 bases, the J end by 0 bases, with 9 bases between. Germline V gene lookup returns CDR1 DFQATT and CDR2 SNEGSKA (reference sequence). The CDR3 extends over 13 amino acids. Using a J-beta primer mix together with a sample-barcoded 5' primer, a second PCR was run for roughly 7 to 11 cycles. MiXCR was run by TCRdb on the 5' RACE reads, yielding one entry per CDR3 protein. The sample has approximately 730,000 distinct CDR3 sequences, approximately 43% seen once; the top ten hold 20%. Specimen: blood. The sequence was obtained from an older woman in good health. The genes are TRBV20-1 and TRBJ1-5; D gene uncertain. The CDR3 sequence is CSAEGNSNQPQHF. The CDR3 DNA sequence: TGCAGTGCCGAGGGCAATAGCAATCAGCCCCAGCATTTT.